This T cell receptor (beta chain) was identified in a study of cytomegalovirus exposure and HLA in healthy donors. Looking at the study overall: The study's early data release held some 85 million unique TCRs from HLA-typed donors.

About this clone: What it binds is not known.

Both 60 Vbeta primers and 13 Jbeta primers went into the PCR. The data were produced by immunoSEQ multiplex PCR, yet TCRdb's version contains in-frame clones alone and is incomplete. The profile shows under 130,000 clones, 65% to 80% of them singletons. Study results and caveats: Rates of TCR association differed by HLA locus in a later analysis, with DRB1 highest and HLA-C lowest. Of the V segments, some could not be distinguished, including TRBV6-2 and TRBV6-3, and were excluded.

Trimming removed 6 bases from V and 4 bases from J, with 10 bases in between. Germline loops: CDR1 MNHEY, CDR2 SVGAGI. The CDR3 extends over 12 amino acids. V and J are TRBV6-5 and TRBJ2-7; the D gene is possibly TRBD1 (5 bases). The sample taken for sequencing was PBMCs. The sequence came from a male donor in good health and CMV-seronegative. Here the CDR3 DNA reads TGTGCCAGCAGCCCGACAGCGTACGAGCAGTACTTC. Protein product: CASSPTAYEQYF.